What follows are 21 T cell receptor beta chains derived from one specimen sequenced in a study of T-cell memory formation after mild COVID-19. TCRdb reprocessed the 5' RACE reads via MiXCR and lists one record per CDR3 protein. The sample records 250,000 to 300,000 distinct CDR3 sequences, around 16% being singletons. The sequencing sample was made of PBMCs or a T cell subset sorted from them (not recorded which). These receptors were obtained from a man aged 18 to 30 who had mild COVID-19 (a few samples of this study predate the infection). Cell type and time point are not known.

This clonotype has just a few counts. The V and J genes are TRBV4-3 and TRBJ2-3; D possibly uses TRBD1 or TRBD2 (6 bases each). The CDR3 totals 15 residues. Trimming pared 4 bases from V and 4 bases from J, leaving 15 bases between. From germline, CDR1 is LGHNA and CDR2 YSLEER. The CDR3, as DNA: TGCGCCAGCAGCCCACGAGGGGGAGGTGCAGATACGCAGTATTTT. Its protein product is CASSPRGGGADTQYF.

The V and J genes are TRBV13 and TRBJ2-1; 11 bases agree with TRBD2. This CDR3 spans 15 amino acids. The germline V gene encodes CDR1 PRHDT and CDR2 FYEKMQ (reference sequence). V dropped 5 bases and J dropped 10; count of bases not matched to a gene: 10. The CDR3 DNA follows: TGTGCCAGCAGCCCCCCTAGCGGGGGGAAACTCGAGCAGTTCTTC. It codes for CASSPPSGGKLEQFF.

A few counts support this clonotype. V usage is TRBV12-3 or TRBV12-4 and J usage is TRBJ2-5, with TRBD1 identical over 9 bases. CDR3 length: 14 residues. Trimming cost V 4 bases and J 5 bases; bases outside gene matches: 5. As DNA, the CDR3 is TGTGCCAGCAGTTCCTACAGGGGGCGGGAGACCCAGTACTTC. Its protein product is CASSSYRGRETQYF.

The chain employs TRBV4-1 and TRBJ1-5; D is uncertain. Germline assignment: CDR1 MGHRA and CDR2 YSYEKL. The V and J ends lost 1 base and 0 bases respectively, with 7 bases between them. The CDR3 loop spans 15 amino acids. In nucleotides, the CDR3 is TGCGCCAGCAGCCAAGTTGGGGATAGCAATCAGCCCCAGCATTTT. Its translation is CASSQVGDSNQPQHF.

The chain links TRBV6-2 or TRBV6-3 to TRBJ1-1; a weak D match, TRBD1 (6 bases). Trimming stripped 3 bases from V and 5 bases from J, with 28 bases between. From germline, CDR1 is MNHEY and CDR2 SVGEGT. The CDR3 is made up of 19 amino acids. CDR3 coding DNA: TGTGCCAGCAGTTATATTCCCAAACGGACAGCCTATTACTTGACTGAAGCTTTCTTT. It is translated as CASSYIPKRTAYYLTEAFF.

This clonotype was counted only a few times. The rearrangement joins TRBV7-2 to TRBJ1-2; possible D gene TRBD1, 6 bases. Germline V gene data show CDR1 as SGHTA and CDR2 as FQGNSA. Deletions cut 5 bases from V and 7 bases from J, with 17 bases between. The CDR3 loop spans 14 amino acids. The CDR3 DNA reads TGTGCCAGCAGCCCCCCGGGGGCGCGTGGTGGCTACACCTTC. Translated, it gives CASSPPGARGGYTF.

This chain uses TRBV5-6 with TRBJ1-1; 8 bases are a match to TRBD1. V shed 0 bases, J shed 11 bases, and the junction held 9 bases outside the gene matches. Germline V gene data show CDR1 as SGHDT and CDR2 as YYEEEE. The CDR3 covers 14 residues. CDR3 protein: CASSLGQGTGYAFF. Written as DNA, the CDR3 is TGTGCCAGCAGCTTGGGACAGGGGACGGGTTACGCTTTCTTT.

This clonotype has ten or more counts. The DNA of the CDR3 is TGTGCCAGCAGCCGACTAGCGGGGGGGCTATATGAGCAGTTCTTC. It codes for CASSRLAGGLYEQFF. The rearrangement uses TRBV7-9 and TRBJ2-1; the match to TRBD2 covers 14 bases. V lost 5 bases to trimming and J lost 8 bases; unmatched junction nucleotides: 5. The CDR3 extends over 15 amino acids. Germline loops: CDR1 SEHNR, CDR2 FQNEAQ (reference sequence). The entire variable domain, with the rest obtained from reference TRBV7-9 and TRBJ2-1, is as follows: DTGVSQNPRHKITKRGQNVTFRCDPISEHNRLYWYRQTLGQGPEFLTYFQNEAQLEKSRLLSDRFSAERPKGSFSTLEIQRTEQGDSAMYLCASSRLAGGLYEQFFGPGTRLTVL.

This clonotype was seen more than once but under ten times. The rearrangement uses TRBV4-3 and TRBJ1-2; tentative D call: TRBD1 (5 bases). Germline V gene data show CDR1 as LGHNA and CDR2 as YSLEER. V lost 0 bases, J lost 6 bases, and 11 bases lay in between. The CDR3 is 14 amino acids. CDR3 DNA sequence: TGCGCCAGCAGCCAAGATCTGAGGGGAGATGGCTACACCTTC. This gives the protein CASSQDLRGDGYTF.

The chain joins TRBV4-2 to TRBJ2-2, with D possibly matching TRBD2 (6 bases). The germline V gene has CDR1 LGHNA and CDR2 YNFKEQ. V lost 4 bases and J lost 3, with 12 bases in between. The CDR3 has 15 amino acids. The CDR3 sequence is CASSRRSGDTGELFF. CDR3 coding DNA: TGTGCCAGCAGCCGTCGATCGGGGGACACCGGGGAGCTGTTTTTT.

The sample holds a few counts of this clonotype. This chain joins TRBV4-1 and TRBJ2-2; perhaps TRBD1 as D (6 bases). Trimming took 0 bases from V and 3 from J, leaving 14 bases between them. Per the germline V gene, CDR1 is MGHRA and CDR2 is YSYEKL. CDR3 length: 17 amino acids. The CDR3 sequence: CASSQDPRGRHTGELFF. DNA for the CDR3: TGCGCCAGCAGCCAAGACCCGAGGGGGAGACACACCGGGGAGCTGTTTTTT.

This clonotype showed up just a few times. The chain links TRBV20-1 to TRBJ2-3, with TRBD2 matching over 7 bases. V was pared by 1 base and J by 0 bases, with 4 bases of the junction left unmatched. Per germline, CDR1 DFQATT and CDR2 SNEGSKA (reference sequence). The CDR3 loop spans 15 amino acids. DNA for the CDR3: TGCAGTGCTAGAGGGGGAGCGGGGAGCACAGATACGCAGTATTTT. This translates into CSARGGAGSTDTQYF.

The rearrangement links TRBV29-1 to TRBJ2-7, with D perhaps matching TRBD2 (6 bases). The CDR3 has 13 amino acids. CDR1 is SQVTM, CDR2 ANQGSEA, per germline. The V and J ends lost 3 bases and 3 bases respectively, with 12 bases between them. The DNA of the CDR3 is TGCAGCGTTGAGGGTCCCGGGGGCTACGAGCAGTACTTC. Protein product: CSVEGPGGYEQYF.

The gene calls are TRBV28 and TRBJ2-2, with TRBD1 matching 7 bases. Germline V gives CDR1 MDHEN, CDR2 SYDVKM. V lost 5 bases to trimming and J lost 0 bases; unmatched junction nucleotides: 6. The CDR3 has 16 residues. The CDR3, as DNA: TGTGCCAGCAGTCCTTTGGACAGGACGAACACCGGGGAGCTGTTTTTT. It codes for CASSPLDRTNTGELFF.

The table lists this clonotype with many counts. This chain uses TRBV6-2 or TRBV6-3 with TRBJ2-7; 7 nucleotides line up with TRBD1. J gave up 6 bases and V 0 bases, and 8 bases lay outside the gene matches. The germline V gene has CDR1 MNHEY and CDR2 SVGEGT. There are 15 residues in the CDR3. The CDR3 nucleotides read TGTGCCAGCAGTTACTCCCCTAAAGGGGGCATCGAGCAGTACGTC. It yields the protein CASSYSPKGGIEQYV.

The table lists this clonotype with a few counts. The V and J genes are TRBV7-3 and TRBJ2-5; D uncertain. The CDR3 is 13 amino acids. Trimming removed 4 bases from V and 5 bases from J, with 11 bases in between. Germline lookup yields CDR1 SGHTA and CDR2 FQGTGA. The DNA for the CDR3 is TGTGCCAGCAGCTCCCGGCCGACGGAGACCCAGTACTTC. Amino acid sequence: CASSSRPTETQYF. The whole variable domain, remainder taken from reference TRBV7-3 and TRBJ2-5, is GAGVSQTPSNKVTEKGKYVELRCDPISGHTALYWYRQSLGQGPEFLIYFQGTGAADDSGLPNDRFFAVRPEGSVSTLKIQRTERGDSAVYLCASSSRPTETQYFGPGTRLLVL.

This clonotype came up a few times. The gene calls are TRBV28 and TRBJ1-2; a possible D gene is TRBD1 (5 bases). The CDR3 is made up of 14 amino acids. The V gene's germline CDR1 is MDHEN and CDR2 SYDVKM. V shed 5 bases and J shed 4 bases, with 14 bases lying between them. In DNA form, the CDR3 reads TGTGCCAGCAGTCCGCCTCGACAGAGCTATGGCTACACCTTC. Amino acids: CASSPPRQSYGYTF.

In this sample, this clonotype turned up many times. V gene TRBV28 combines with J gene TRBJ1-6; D unresolved. This CDR3 region has 20 residues. V was shortened by 2 bases and J by 7 bases, with 27 bases between the two germline ends. CDR1 is MDHEN and CDR2 is SYDVKM in the germline V gene. This CDR3 is CASSLIPPLSTGMGNSPLHF. The CDR3 DNA reads TGTGCCAGCAGTTTAATTCCCCCCCTTAGCACGGGGATGGGGAATTCACCCCTCCACTTT. The variable domain in full, with the rest retrieved from reference TRBV28 and TRBJ1-6, is DVKVTQSSRYLVKRTGEKVFLECVQDMDHENMFWYRQDPGLGLRLIYFSYDVKMKEKGDIPEGYSVSREKKERFSLILESASTNQTSMYLCASSLIPPLSTGMGNSPLHFGNGTRLTVT.

The chain employs TRBV2 and TRBJ2-7; 8 bases map to TRBD1. The CDR3 covers 14 residues. The germline gives CDR1 SNHLY, CDR2 FYNNEI. V was pared by 4 bases and J by 6 bases, with 8 bases of the junction left unmatched. The CDR3 DNA reads as TGTGCCAGCAGTGCTCGGGCAGGGGGCCTCGAGCAGTACTTC. Translation gives CASSARAGGLEQYF.

This clonotype was counted only a few times. The chain joins TRBV6-5 to TRBJ1-2; D uncertain. This CDR3 is built from 16 residues. Germline V gene lookup returns CDR1 MNHEY and CDR2 SVGAGI. Trimming removed 0 bases at V and 4 bases at J, with 15 bases between. CDR3 DNA: TGTGCCAGCAGTTACTCGGGGTTTGGAGGGTTCTATGGCTACACCTTC. Translation gives CASSYSGFGGFYGYTF.

The V call is TRBV7-6, the J call TRBJ2-7; TRBD1 matches at 7 bases. CDR1 is SGHVS, CDR2 FNYEAQ, per germline. The CDR3 loop spans 15 amino acids. J was trimmed by 1 base and V by 6 bases; bases with no gene match: 9. The CDR3 sequence: CASSLTGFASYEQYF. CDR3 coding DNA: TGTGCCAGCAGTTTGACAGGGTTTGCGTCCTACGAGCAGTACTTC.